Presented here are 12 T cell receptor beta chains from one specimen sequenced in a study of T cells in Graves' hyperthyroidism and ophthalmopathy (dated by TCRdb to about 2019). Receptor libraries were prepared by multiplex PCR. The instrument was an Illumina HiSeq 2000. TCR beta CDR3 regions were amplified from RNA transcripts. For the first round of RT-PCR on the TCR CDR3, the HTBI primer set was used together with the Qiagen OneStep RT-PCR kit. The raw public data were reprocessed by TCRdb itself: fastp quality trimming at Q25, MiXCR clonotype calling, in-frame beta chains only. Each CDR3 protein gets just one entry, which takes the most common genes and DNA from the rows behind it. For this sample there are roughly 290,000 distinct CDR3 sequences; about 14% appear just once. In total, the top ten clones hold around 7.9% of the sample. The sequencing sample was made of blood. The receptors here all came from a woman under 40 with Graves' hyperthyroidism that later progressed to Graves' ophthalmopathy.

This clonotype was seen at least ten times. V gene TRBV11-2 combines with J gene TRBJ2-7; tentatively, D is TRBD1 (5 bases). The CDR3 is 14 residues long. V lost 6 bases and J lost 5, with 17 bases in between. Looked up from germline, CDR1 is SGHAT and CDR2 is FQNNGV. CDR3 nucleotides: TGTGCCAGCAGTATACGACAGTTCCTTAACGAGCAGTACTTC. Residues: CASSIRQFLNEQYF.

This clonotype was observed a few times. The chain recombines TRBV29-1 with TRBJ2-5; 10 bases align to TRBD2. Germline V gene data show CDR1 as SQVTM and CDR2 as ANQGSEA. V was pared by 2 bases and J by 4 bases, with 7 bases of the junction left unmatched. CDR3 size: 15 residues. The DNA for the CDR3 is TGCAGCGTTGAACTAGCGGGAGATGTACGAGAGACCCAGTACTTC. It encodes CSVELAGDVRETQYF.

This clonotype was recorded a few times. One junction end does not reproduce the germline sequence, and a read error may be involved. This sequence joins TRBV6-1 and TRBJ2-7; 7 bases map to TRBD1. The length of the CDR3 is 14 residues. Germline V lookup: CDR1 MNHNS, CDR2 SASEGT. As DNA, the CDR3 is TGTACCAGCAGGCGAGGACAGGCCGCCTACGAGCAGTACTTC. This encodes CTSRRGQAAYEQYF.

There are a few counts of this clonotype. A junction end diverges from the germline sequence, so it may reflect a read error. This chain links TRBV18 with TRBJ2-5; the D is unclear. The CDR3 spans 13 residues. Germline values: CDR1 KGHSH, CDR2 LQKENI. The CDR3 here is CAGSPPSGETQYF. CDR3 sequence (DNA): TGTGCCGGCTCACCACCGAGTGGCGAGACCCAGTACTTC.

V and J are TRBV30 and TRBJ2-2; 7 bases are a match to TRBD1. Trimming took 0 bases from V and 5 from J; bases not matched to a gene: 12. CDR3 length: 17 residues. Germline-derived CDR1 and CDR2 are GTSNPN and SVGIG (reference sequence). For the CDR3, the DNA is TGTGCCTGGAGTGTACCAGTAGGGGGCCCGGGAACCGGGGAGCTGTTTTTT. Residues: CAWSVPVGGPGTGELFF. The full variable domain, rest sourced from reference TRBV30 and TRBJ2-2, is SQTIHQWPATLVQPVGSPLSLECTVEGTSNPNLYWYRQAAGRGLQLLFYSVGIGQISSEVPQNLSASRPQDRQFILSSKKLLLSDSGFYLCAWSVPVGGPGTGELFFGEGSRLTVL.

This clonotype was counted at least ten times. CDR3 nucleotides: TGTGCCATCAGTGGGGCCCGGGCTAGCGGTAACAATGAGCAGTTCTTC. It encodes CAISGARASGNNEQFF. The genes are TRBV10-3 and TRBJ2-1; TRBD2 matches at 7 bases. This CDR3 has 16 residues. The V gene end was trimmed by 4 bases and the J gene end by 5 bases; junction bases not matched to a gene: 11. CDR1 is ENHRY, CDR2 SYGVKD, per germline.

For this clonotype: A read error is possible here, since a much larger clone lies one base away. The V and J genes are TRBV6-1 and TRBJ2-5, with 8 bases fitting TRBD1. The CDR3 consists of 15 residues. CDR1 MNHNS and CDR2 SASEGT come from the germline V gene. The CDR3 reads CVSAGGRTGKETQYF. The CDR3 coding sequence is TGTGTCAGCGCTGGGGGGCGGACAGGGAAAGAGACCCAGTACTTC.

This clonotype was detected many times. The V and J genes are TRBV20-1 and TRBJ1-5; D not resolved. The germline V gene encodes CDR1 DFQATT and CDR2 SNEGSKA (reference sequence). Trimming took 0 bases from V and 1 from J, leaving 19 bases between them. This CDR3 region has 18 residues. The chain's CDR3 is CSARDPQVEVYSNQPQHF. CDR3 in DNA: TGCAGTGCTAGAGACCCCCAGGTGGAGGTTTACAGCAATCAGCCCCAGCATTTT.

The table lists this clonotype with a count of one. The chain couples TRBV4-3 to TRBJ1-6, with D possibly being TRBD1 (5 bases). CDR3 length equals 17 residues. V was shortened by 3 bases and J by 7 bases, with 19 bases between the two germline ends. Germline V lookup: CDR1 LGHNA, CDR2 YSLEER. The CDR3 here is CASSQDPGEDFNSPLHF. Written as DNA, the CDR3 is TGCGCCAGCAGCCAGGATCCGGGGGAGGATTTCAATTCACCCCTCCACTTT.

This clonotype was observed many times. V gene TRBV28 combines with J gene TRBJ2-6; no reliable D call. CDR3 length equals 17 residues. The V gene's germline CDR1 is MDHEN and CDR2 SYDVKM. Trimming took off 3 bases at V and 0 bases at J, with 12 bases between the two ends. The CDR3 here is CASSFLSASSGANVLTF. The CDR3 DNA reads TGTGCCAGCAGTTTTTTGAGTGCCTCCTCTGGGGCCAACGTCCTGACTTTC.

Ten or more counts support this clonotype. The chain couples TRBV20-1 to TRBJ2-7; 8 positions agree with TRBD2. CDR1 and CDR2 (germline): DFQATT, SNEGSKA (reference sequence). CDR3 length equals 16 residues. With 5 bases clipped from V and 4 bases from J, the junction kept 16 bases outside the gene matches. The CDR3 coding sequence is TGCAGTGCTCTCCTCGTGAAAGCGGGAGAGGGGTACGAGCAGTACTTC. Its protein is CSALLVKAGEGYEQYF.

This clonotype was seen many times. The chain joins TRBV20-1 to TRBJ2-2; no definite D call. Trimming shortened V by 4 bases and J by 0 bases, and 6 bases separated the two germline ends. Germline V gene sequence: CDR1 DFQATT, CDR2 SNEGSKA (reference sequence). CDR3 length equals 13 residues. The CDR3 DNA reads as TGCAGTGCTACGGCGGCGAACACCGGGGAGCTGTTTTTT. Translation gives CSATAANTGELFF.